The 27 T cell receptor beta chains below all came from one sample that was sequenced in a study of blood T cell repertoires in COVID-19. Profiling relied on immunoSEQ multiplex PCR, and the TCRdb table lists in-frame clones only, not all of them. The sample holds about 69,000 clones, under 85% seen once. Sequenced input: peripheral blood. The receptors here all came from a middle-aged man with COVID-19, enrolled during active disease.

The chain has TRBV10-3 and TRBJ1-2, with 7 nucleotides matching TRBD1. This CDR3 spans 15 amino acids. Germline V gene lookup returns CDR1 ENHRY and CDR2 SYGVKD. The V gene end was trimmed by 7 bases and the J gene end by 3 bases; junction bases not matched to a gene: 11. The chain's CDR3 is CAIKSPTGLYYGYTF. CDR3 coding DNA: TGTGCCATCAAGAGCCCGACAGGGCTATACTATGGCTACACCTTC.

The CDR3 protein is CASSLDPGSNYGYTF. DNA of the CDR3: TGTGCCAGCAGCTTAGATCCAGGGTCTAACTATGGCTACACCTTC. The rearrangement joins TRBV7-6 to TRBJ1-2, with D possibly being TRBD1 (5 bases). V was clipped by 1 base and J by 0 bases, with 9 bases between them. CDR1 and CDR2 from the germline V gene are SGHVS and FNYEAQ. CDR3 length: 15 amino acids.

V gene TRBV19 combines with J gene TRBJ1-3; no reliable D call. The CDR3 sequence is 13 residues long. V was cut by 3 bases and J by 0 bases, with 3 bases left in between. Germline V lookup: CDR1 LNHDA, CDR2 SQIVND (reference sequence). The CDR3 DNA is TGTGCCAGTAGTATCAACTCTGGAAACACCATATATTTT. Residues: CASSINSGNTIYF.

The chain has TRBV28 and TRBJ2-1; 13 nucleotides agree with TRBD2. J gave up 4 bases and V 7 bases, and 10 bases lay outside the gene matches. From germline, CDR1 is MDHEN and CDR2 SYDVKM. CDR3 length: 17 residues. The DNA for the CDR3 is TGTGCCAGCACCCCCTGGACTAGCGGGGGTAGATACAATGAGCAGTTCTTC. Protein: CASTPWTSGGRYNEQFF. Looking up the rest from reference TRBV28 and TRBJ2-1 gives the full variable domain: DVKVTQSSRYLVKRTGEKVFLECVQDMDHENMFWYRQDPGLGLRLIYFSYDVKMKEKGDIPEGYSVSREKKERFSLILESASTNQTSMYLCASTPWTSGGRYNEQFFGPGTRLTVL.

The rearrangement uses TRBV19 and TRBJ2-7, with D uncertain. Germline CDR1 and CDR2: LNHDA and SQIVND (reference sequence). The V gene lost 6 bases and the J gene lost 4 bases, with 10 bases spanning the gap. This CDR3 comprises 12 residues. The CDR3: CASSEVEYEQYF. The CDR3 DNA sequence: TGTGCCAGTAGCGAGGTGGAATACGAGCAGTACTTC.

This clone was detected once. The gene calls are TRBV28 and TRBJ2-5; 11 nucleotides agree with TRBD2. The CDR3 has 16 residues. Germline V gene sequence: CDR1 MDHEN, CDR2 SYDVKM. V dropped 2 bases and J dropped 4; count of bases not matched to a gene: 6. CDR3 loop: CASSLLVTSGVETQYF. The DNA of the CDR3 is TGTGCCAGCAGTTTACTCGTGACTAGCGGGGTAGAGACCCAGTACTTC.

V and J are TRBV5-1 and TRBJ2-1, with 7 bases fitting TRBD2. The germline CDR1 and CDR2 sequences are SGHRS and YFSETQ. This CDR3 is built from 15 residues. Trimming cost V 4 bases and J 5 bases; bases outside gene matches: 9. The CDR3 sequence: CASSLQGRGNNEQFF. DNA of the CDR3: TGCGCCAGCAGCCTGCAAGGGCGGGGGAACAATGAGCAGTTCTTC. The complete variable domain, with remaining parts taken from reference TRBV5-1 and TRBJ2-1, reads KAGVTQTPRYLIKTRGQQVTLSCSPISGHRSVSWYQQTPGQGLQFLFEYFSETQRNKGNFPGRFSGRQFSNSRSEMNVSTLELGDSALYLCASSLQGRGNNEQFFGPGTRLTVL.

The chain employs TRBV12-3 or TRBV12-4 and TRBJ2-2; 7 nucleotides line up with TRBD1. The CDR3 totals 13 residues. With 6 bases clipped from V and 5 bases from J, the junction kept 3 bases outside the gene matches. In DNA form, the CDR3 reads TGTGCCAGCAGAAGGGGGCGAACCGGGGAGCTGTTTTTT. As protein: CASRRGRTGELFF.

The gene calls are TRBV11-2 and TRBJ2-3, with a possible D match to TRBD2 (6 bases). Germline CDR1 is SGHAT and CDR2 is FQNNGV. The V and J ends lost 0 bases and 2 bases respectively, with 15 bases between them. This CDR3 has 17 residues. Here the CDR3 reads CASSLDRGTGHTDTQYF. In DNA form, the CDR3 reads TGTGCCAGCAGCTTAGATCGAGGGACTGGCCACACAGATACGCAGTATTTT. Based on the CDR3 plus reference TRBV11-2 and TRBJ2-3, the full variable domain is EAGVAQSPRYKIIEKRQSVAFWCNPISGHATLYWYQQILGQGPKLLIQFQNNGVVDDSQLPKDRFSAERLKGVDSTLKIQPAKLEDSAVYLCASSLDRGTGHTDTQYFGPGTRLTVL.

The table lists this clone with a count of one. The chain has TRBV5-1 and TRBJ2-5; 7 bases agree with TRBD2. Trimming removed 0 bases from V and 4 bases from J; junction bases left unmatched: 9. This CDR3 is built from 16 residues. Germline-derived CDR1 and CDR2 are SGHRS and YFSETQ. This CDR3 reads CASSLVPAGMGETQYF. CDR3 nucleotide sequence: TGCGCCAGCAGCTTGGTTCCAGCGGGGATGGGAGAGACCCAGTACTTC.

V and J are TRBV18 and TRBJ2-7; 10 bases match TRBD1. The ends lost 5 bases at V and 2 bases at J; junction bases unmatched: 3. The CDR3 has 14 amino acids. The germline CDR1 and CDR2 sequences are KGHSH and LQKENI. The CDR3 sequence: CASSGDRGTYEQYF. The CDR3 DNA follows: TGTGCCAGCTCAGGGGACAGGGGTACCTACGAGCAGTACTTC.

The V and J genes are TRBV7-9 and TRBJ1-1; D unclear. The CDR3 covers 12 residues. Per germline, CDR1 SEHNR and CDR2 FQNEAQ (reference sequence). With 4 bases removed from V and 5 bases from J, the gap between germline ends came to 8 bases. The CDR3 DNA is TGTGCCAGCAGCTGGGCGGGTACTGAAGCTTTCTTT. Amino acid sequence: CASSWAGTEAFF.

The chain links TRBV29-1 to TRBJ2-7, with TRBD1 matching 9 bases. The CDR3 totals 14 residues. Trimming at V came to 5 bases and at J to 6 bases, leaving 11 bases not matched to a gene. Germline V gene lookup returns CDR1 SQVTM and CDR2 ANQGSEA. The CDR3 is CSVTPGTGLFEQYF. The CDR3 DNA follows: TGCAGCGTTACACCTGGGACAGGGCTCTTCGAGCAGTACTTC.

In its sample, this clone was seen a few times. The rearrangement uses TRBV27 and TRBJ2-2; D not resolved. This CDR3 has 13 amino acids. V lost 6 bases and J lost 6, with 11 bases in between. CDR1 MNHEY and CDR2 SMNVEV come from the germline V gene (reference sequence). CDR3 protein: CASSQVVAGELFF. CDR3 coding DNA: TGTGCCAGCAGCCAGGTCGTCGCCGGGGAGCTGTTTTTT.

The chain is built from TRBV6-5 and TRBJ1-6; D is perhaps TRBD1 (5 bases). Trimming stripped 1 base from V and 8 bases from J, with 12 bases between. From germline, CDR1 is MNHEY and CDR2 SVGAGI. The CDR3 spans 15 residues. This CDR3 is CASSYFQGSDSPLHF. The CDR3 DNA is TGTGCCAGCAGTTACTTTCAGGGATCGGATTCACCCCTCCACTTT.

This clone was recorded a few times. The chain recombines TRBV6-1 with TRBJ1-2; D unclear. CDR1 is MNHNS and CDR2 is SASEGT in the germline V gene. The CDR3 covers 13 residues. The ends were cut back, 5 bases at V and 5 bases at J, with 12 bases in the middle. CDR3 coding DNA: TGTGCCAGCAGTTCCGTCAGTGTTTATGGCTACACCTTC. Translated: CASSSVSVYGYTF.

The J gene is TRBJ1-4, the V gene TRBV15; 7 bases map to TRBD1. Germline V gives CDR1 LNHNV, CDR2 YYDKDF (reference sequence). V lost 4 bases to trimming and J lost 8 bases; unmatched junction nucleotides: 10. The CDR3 loop spans 15 amino acids. DNA of the CDR3: TGTGCCACCAGCATTGACAGGGACGGGTACGAAAAACTGTTTTTT. Translating it yields CATSIDRDGYEKLFF.

V and J are TRBV5-5 and TRBJ1-2, with D tentatively TRBD1 (6 bases). This CDR3 contains 13 residues. Germline V lookup: CDR1 SGHKS, CDR2 YYEKEE (reference sequence). The ends were cut back, 0 bases at V and 4 bases at J, with 7 bases in the middle. The CDR3 loop is CASSLVGGYGYTF. In DNA form, the CDR3 reads TGTGCCAGCAGCTTGGTAGGGGGCTATGGCTACACCTTC. The variable domain in full, with the rest retrieved from reference TRBV5-5 and TRBJ1-2, is DAGVTQSPTHLIKTRGQQVTLRCSPISGHKSVSWYQQVLGQGPQFIFQYYEKEERGRGNFPDRFSARQFPNYSSELNVNALLLGDSALYLCASSLVGGYGYTFGSGTRLTVV.

V gene TRBV12-3 or TRBV12-4 combines with J gene TRBJ2-1, with D unclear. The V end lost 1 base, the J end lost 9 bases, and 7 bases lay between the germline ends. This CDR3 has 12 amino acids. CDR3 sequence: CASSLGYGEQFF. In nucleotides, the CDR3 is TGTGCCAGCAGTTTAGGGTACGGTGAGCAGTTCTTC.

This clone was seen only once. The chain has TRBV4-3 and TRBJ2-7, with TRBD1 matching over 10 bases. Germline V gene data show CDR1 as LGHNA and CDR2 as YSLEER. The CDR3 totals 16 residues. Trimming removed 4 bases from V and 3 bases from J; junction bases left unmatched: 9. The CDR3 loop is CASSPGTGDLGYEQYF. The DNA of the CDR3 is TGCGCCAGCAGCCCCGGGACAGGGGATTTAGGCTACGAGCAGTACTTC.

This clone was counted a single time. The chain is built from TRBV7-2 and TRBJ2-7, with TRBD1 identical over 9 bases. The CDR3 extends over 14 amino acids. With 4 bases clipped from V and 3 bases from J, the junction kept 4 bases outside the gene matches. Germline V gives CDR1 SGHTA, CDR2 FQGNSA. This CDR3 is CASSSGQGLYEQYF. For the CDR3, the DNA is TGTGCCAGCAGCTCCGGACAGGGGCTCTACGAGCAGTACTTC.

This clone was picked up one time. The chain couples TRBV4-2 to TRBJ2-6; 10 bases line up with TRBD2. Germline values: CDR1 LGHNA, CDR2 YNFKEQ. Germline trimming cut 2 bases from V and 0 bases from J; bases unmatched to any gene: 7. The CDR3 extends over 19 amino acids. The CDR3 sequence: CASSQLLSGGFSGANVLTF. CDR3 nucleotides: TGTGCCAGCAGCCAACTTCTTAGCGGGGGGTTCTCTGGGGCCAACGTCCTGACTTTC.

The chain couples TRBV4-3 to TRBJ2-5; TRBD2 matches at 9 bases. With 4 bases clipped from V and 4 bases from J, the junction kept 10 bases outside the gene matches. Germline V gene lookup returns CDR1 LGHNA and CDR2 YSLEER. The CDR3 has 16 residues. Here the CDR3 reads CASSPYSGGGGETQYF. The CDR3 region has the DNA TGCGCCAGCAGCCCCTATAGCGGGGGCGGGGGAGAGACCCAGTACTTC.

This clone was picked up one time. V usage is TRBV7-9 and J usage is TRBJ1-2, with TRBD1 identical over 7 bases. In germline, CDR1 is SEHNR, CDR2 FQNEAQ (reference sequence). After removal of 5 bases from V and 0 bases from J, the junction contained 9 bases not matched to a gene. This CDR3 region has 16 residues. CDR3 loop: CASSQRQGKANYGYTF. The CDR3 DNA sequence: TGTGCCAGCAGCCAGCGACAGGGAAAAGCTAACTATGGCTACACCTTC.

This rearrangement joins TRBV5-1 to TRBJ1-6; D unclear. CDR1 SGHRS and CDR2 YFSETQ come from the germline V gene. V lost 4 bases, J lost 10 bases, and 18 bases lay in between. The CDR3 runs to 15 residues. The CDR3 sequence: CASSPDGEVWSPLHF. CDR3 nucleotides: TGCGCCAGCAGCCCGGACGGGGAAGTTTGGTCACCCCTCCACTTT.

This chain links TRBV5-4 with TRBJ1-4; D is unresolved. This CDR3 has 12 residues. The V gene's germline CDR1 is SGHNT and CDR2 YYREEE (reference sequence). Deletions cut 0 bases from V and 8 bases from J, with 5 bases between. CDR3 region: CASSLDWEKLFF. The CDR3 DNA is TGTGCCAGCAGCTTGGACTGGGAAAAACTGTTTTTT.

The table lists this clone with a few counts. The genes are TRBV5-6 and TRBJ1-2; D is possibly TRBD1 (6 bases). The CDR3 spans 14 residues. The germline V and J ends were trimmed by 4 bases and 3 bases, with 13 bases remaining between them. The germline V gene has CDR1 SGHDT and CDR2 YYEEEE. The CDR3 reads CASSGTMWDYGYTF. The CDR3, as DNA: TGTGCCAGCAGCGGGACAATGTGGGACTATGGCTACACCTTC.